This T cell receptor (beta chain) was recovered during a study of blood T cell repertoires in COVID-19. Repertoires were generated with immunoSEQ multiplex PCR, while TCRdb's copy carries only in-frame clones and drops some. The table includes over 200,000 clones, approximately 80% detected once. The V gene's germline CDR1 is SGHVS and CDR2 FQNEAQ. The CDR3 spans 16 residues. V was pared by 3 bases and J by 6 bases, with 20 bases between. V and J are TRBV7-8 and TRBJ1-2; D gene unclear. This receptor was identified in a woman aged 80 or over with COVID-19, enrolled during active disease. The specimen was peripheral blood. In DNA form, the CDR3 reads TGTGCCAGCAGCTTGTCGGGGTTCGATAAATGGAATGGCTACACCTTC. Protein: CASSLSGFDKWNGYTF. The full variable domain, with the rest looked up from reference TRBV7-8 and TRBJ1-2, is GAGVSQSPRYKVAKRGQDVALRCDPISGHVSLFWYQQALGQGPEFLTYFQNEAQLDKSGLPSDRFFAERPEGSVSTLKIQRTQQEDSAVYLCASSLSGFDKWNGYTFGSGTRLTVV.